Listed below are T cell receptor beta chains from one sample, sequenced in a study of technical replicates of blood from a handful of donors. Sequencing was performed with immunoSEQ multiplex PCR; in TCRdb, only in-frame clones are kept and a portion is missing. The sample consists of 60,000 to 85,000 clones, roughly 97% of them appearing once. Input material: T cells isolated from PBMCs. Receptors were obtained from a human donor in good health. CDR3s include the opening cysteine and the closing phenylalanine or tryptophan. Each record gives: J gene, D gene, clone size, V gene, CDR3 protein, CDR3 DNA. A D gene is named only where the DNA matches it firmly. Size is stated for part of the rows, as once, few or many counts, or as a class when the clone is expanded.

J: TRBJ2-2; D: -; size: once; V: TRBV5-6; CDR3: CASSLGGGSGELFF; DNA: TGTGCCAGCAGCTTGGGCGGTGGGTCCGGGGAGCTGTTTTTT
J: TRBJ1-2; D: -; size: -; V: TRBV30; CDR3: CAWSVRFTYYGYTF; DNA: TGTGCCTGGAGTGTACGATTTACATACTATGGCTACACCTTC
J: TRBJ2-2; D: -; size: -; V: TRBV6-5; CDR3: CASSPLLTGELFF; DNA: TGTGCCAGCAGTCCACTTTTAACCGGGGAGCTGTTTTTT
J: TRBJ1-2; D: -; size: -; V: TRBV14; CDR3: CASSQLPGYYGYTF; DNA: TGTGCCAGCAGCCAACTTCCAGGGTACTATGGCTACACCTTC
J: TRBJ1-6; D: -; size: once; V: TRBV11-3; CDR3: CASSLDWAGNSPLHF; DNA: TGTGCCAGCAGCTTAGATTGGGCAGGCAATTCACCCCTCCACTTT
J: TRBJ2-1; D: -; size: -; V: TRBV19; CDR3: CASRSRNGGTYNEQFF; DNA: TGTGCCAGTAGGTCTCGAAACGGGGGTACCTACAATGAGCAGTTCTTC
J: TRBJ1-2; D: TRBD1; size: -; V: TRBV28; CDR3: CASSLRGQGGRGYTF; DNA: TGTGCCAGCAGTTTAAGGGGACAGGGAGGGCGTGGCTACACCTTC
J: TRBJ2-3; D: TRBD2; size: -; V: TRBV29-1; CDR3: CSVLAGGIDTQYF; DNA: TGCAGCGTGCTAGCGGGAGGAATCGATACGCAGTATTTT
J: TRBJ2-1; D: -; size: -; V: TRBV6-4; CDR3: CASSDGGYSYNEQFF; DNA: TGTGCCAGCAGTGATGGAGGGTACTCCTACAATGAGCAGTTCTTC
J: TRBJ2-5; D: TRBD2; size: once; V: TRBV9; CDR3: CASSVGTSGGTSYETQYF; DNA: TGTGCCAGCAGCGTAGGGACTAGCGGGGGGACGTCCTATGAGACCCAGTACTTC
J: TRBJ1-2; D: -; size: -; V: TRBV15; CDR3: CATSPNGGREGYTF; DNA: TGTGCCACCAGCCCTAACGGGGGGCGGGAGGGCTACACCTTC
J: TRBJ1-5; D: TRBD1; size: -; V: TRBV6-1; CDR3: CASSEAGQADQPQHF; DNA: TGTGCCAGCAGTGAAGCGGGACAGGCCGATCAGCCCCAGCATTTT
J: TRBJ2-3; D: -; size: -; V: TRBV5-6; CDR3: CASSRRGTENTDTQYF; DNA: TGTGCCAGCAGCCGGAGGGGGACAGAAAACACAGATACGCAGTATTTT
J: TRBJ1-1; D: -; size: -; V: TRBV28; CDR3: CASSAGGGGKNTEAFF; DNA: TGTGCCAGCAGTGCCGGGGGGGGAGGGAAGAACACTGAAGCTTTCTTT
J: TRBJ1-2; D: TRBD1; size: -; V: TRBV6-1; CDR3: CASSEVQGQGYGYTF; DNA: TGTGCCAGCAGTGAAGTACAGGGACAGGGGTATGGCTACACCTTC
J: TRBJ1-2; D: TRBD1; size: -; V: TRBV5-1; CDR3: CASSLVAPGGWSGYTF; DNA: TGCGCCAGCAGCTTGGTTGCTCCAGGGGGATGGAGTGGCTACACCTTC
J: TRBJ2-1; D: TRBD1; size: -; V: TRBV5-4; CDR3: CASSRRDRGYINEQFF; DNA: TGTGCCAGCAGCCGCCGGGACAGGGGTTATATTAATGAGCAGTTCTTC
J: TRBJ1-5; D: -; size: -; V: TRBV4-1; CDR3: CASSQVFLGGGNQPQHF; DNA: TGCGCCAGCAGCCAAGTATTTCTCGGCGGGGGGAATCAGCCCCAGCATTTT
J: TRBJ2-5; D: -; size: -; V: TRBV28; CDR3: CASSFLVQETQYF; DNA: TGTGCCAGCAGTTTTCTCGTCCAAGAGACCCAGTACTTC
J: TRBJ1-6; D: -; size: -; V: TRBV2; CDR3: CASSDAPSGNSPLHF; DNA: TGTGCCAGCAGTGATGCCCCCAGCGGGAATTCACCCCTCCACTTT
J: TRBJ2-7; D: TRBD1; size: -; V: TRBV4-1; CDR3: CASSQAGGPSYEQYF; DNA: TGCGCCAGCAGCCAAGCAGGGGGCCCCTCCTACGAGCAGTACTTC
J: TRBJ1-1; D: -; size: -; V: TRBV5-1; CDR3: CASSWTLNTEAFF; DNA: TGCGCCAGCAGCTGGACATTGAACACTGAAGCTTTCTTT
J: TRBJ2-7; D: TRBD2; size: -; V: TRBV4-2; CDR3: CASSSSGSSYEQYF; DNA: TGTGCCAGCAGCAGTAGCGGGAGCTCCTACGAGCAGTACTTC
J: TRBJ1-1; D: TRBD1; size: -; V: TRBV5-1; CDR3: CASSSTAGQGNTEAFF; DNA: TGCGCCAGCAGCTCAACAGCGGGACAGGGGAACACTGAAGCTTTCTTT
J: TRBJ2-7; D: -; size: -; V: TRBV6-5; CDR3: CASAGQTYEQYF; DNA: TGTGCCTCGGCTGGACAGACCTACGAGCAGTACTTC
J: TRBJ2-7; D: -; size: -; V: TRBV6-1; CDR3: CASRAGVVYEQYF; DNA: TGTGCCAGCAGGGCAGGGGTGGTCTACGAGCAGTACTTC
J: TRBJ2-3; D: -; size: -; V: TRBV5-1; CDR3: CASRLISTQYF; DNA: TGCGCCAGCCGCTTAATCAGTACGCAGTATTTT
J: TRBJ2-5; D: TRBD1; size: -; V: TRBV6-1; CDR3: CASSGQGVQETQYF; DNA: TGTGCCAGCAGTGGCCAGGGGGTTCAAGAGACCCAGTACTTC
J: TRBJ2-5; D: -; size: -; V: TRBV7-9; CDR3: CASSFQGGQETQYF; DNA: TGTGCCAGCAGCTTCCAGGGGGGTCAAGAGACCCAGTACTTC
J: TRBJ2-7; D: -; size: -; V: TRBV4-1; CDR3: CASSQVVNSYEQYF; DNA: TGCGCCAGCAGCCAAGTTGTAAACTCCTACGAGCAGTACTTC
J: TRBJ1-1; D: -; size: -; V: TRBV6-5; CDR3: CASSLTGSDTEAFF; DNA: TGTGCCAGCAGTTTAACAGGGTCGGACACTGAAGCTTTCTTT
J: TRBJ2-7; D: -; size: -; V: TRBV30; CDR3: CAWAGLAVPYEQYF; DNA: TGTGCCTGGGCGGGACTGGCAGTACCCTACGAGCAGTACTTC
J: TRBJ2-7; D: TRBD2; size: -; V: TRBV4-1; CDR3: CASSQVTSGGPSYEQYF; DNA: TGCGCCAGCAGCCAAGTGACTAGCGGGGGACCTTCCTACGAGCAGTACTTC
J: TRBJ2-1; D: -; size: -; V: TRBV4-1; CDR3: CASQDLGSTTYNEQFF; DNA: TGCGCCAGCCAGGATCTAGGGAGCACCACCTACAATGAGCAGTTCTTC
J: TRBJ2-5; D: TRBD2; size: -; V: TRBV28; CDR3: CASSLPPLGLAVGETQYF; DNA: TGTGCCAGCAGTTTGCCTCCGTTGGGACTAGCGGTGGGAGAGACCCAGTACTTC
J: TRBJ2-1; D: TRBD1; size: -; V: TRBV10-1; CDR3: CASSADRAATYDNEQFF; DNA: TGCGCCAGCAGTGCTGACAGGGCCGCTACTTACGACAATGAGCAGTTCTTC
J: TRBJ2-3; D: TRBD2; size: -; V: TRBV4-2; CDR3: CASSPSRGDPPADTQYF; DNA: TGTGCCAGCAGCCCCTCCCGGGGGGATCCCCCCGCAGATACGCAGTATTTT
J: TRBJ2-5; D: TRBD1; size: -; V: TRBV18; CDR3: CASSANDRGGETQYF; DNA: TGTGCCAGCTCAGCTAACGACAGGGGAGGAGAGACCCAGTACTTC
J: TRBJ2-7; D: TRBD2; size: -; V: TRBV30; CDR3: CAWSVQGLAGVNEQYF; DNA: TGTGCCTGGAGTGTACAGGGACTAGCGGGGGTCAACGAGCAGTACTTC
J: TRBJ1-2; D: TRBD1; size: -; V: TRBV18; CDR3: CASSSVDRPTTNYGYTF; DNA: TGTGCCAGCTCATCCGTGGACAGGCCCACTACTAACTATGGCTACACCTTC
J: TRBJ2-3; D: TRBD2; size: -; V: TRBV30; CDR3: CASGLAGSSRTDTQYF; DNA: TGTGCCTCAGGACTAGCGGGGTCCTCTAGGACAGATACGCAGTATTTT
J: TRBJ1-4; D: -; size: once; V: TRBV18; CDR3: CASSPSQGRNEKLFF; DNA: TGTGCCAGCTCACCCTCGCAGGGGCGGAATGAAAAACTGTTTTTT
J: TRBJ2-5; D: -; size: -; V: TRBV7-9; CDR3: CASSYLWGSEVETQYF; DNA: TGTGCCAGCAGCTACCTTTGGGGCTCCGAAGTGGAGACCCAGTACTTC
J: TRBJ1-1; D: TRBD1; size: -; V: TRBV12-5; CDR3: CASAPGQVNTEAFF; DNA: TGTGCTAGTGCCCCGGGACAGGTGAACACTGAAGCTTTCTTT
J: TRBJ2-3; D: TRBD2; size: once; V: TRBV5-6; CDR3: CASSPPTAGALSTDTQYF; DNA: TGTGCCAGCAGCCCACCGACAGCGGGGGCCCTTAGCACAGATACGCAGTATTTT
J: TRBJ2-1; D: TRBD2; size: -; V: TRBV28; CDR3: CASSFSGLEYNEQFF; DNA: TGTGCCAGCAGTTTCTCGGGACTAGAATACAATGAGCAGTTCTTC
J: TRBJ2-7; D: -; size: -; V: TRBV19; CDR3: CASSIDTYEQYF; DNA: TGTGCCAGTAGTATAGACACCTACGAGCAGTACTTC
J: TRBJ1-1; D: -; size: -; V: TRBV11-2; CDR3: CASSLDAVSEAFF; DNA: TGTGCCAGCAGCTTAGATGCGGTGAGTGAAGCTTTCTTT
J: TRBJ1-1; D: -; size: once; V: TRBV14; CDR3: CASSQELSAGLYEAFF; DNA: TGTGCCAGCAGCCAAGAGCTCTCGGCAGGGTTGTATGAAGCTTTCTTT
J: TRBJ2-5; D: -; size: -; V: TRBV7-2; CDR3: CASTPTAGGGETQYF; DNA: TGTGCCAGCACCCCCACAGCGGGCGGAGGGGAGACCCAGTACTTC
J: TRBJ2-1; D: TRBD2; size: -; V: TRBV6-4; CDR3: CASSELAGAPCFF; DNA: TGTGCCAGCAGTGAGTTAGCGGGAGCACCTTGTTTCTTC
J: TRBJ2-7; D: -; size: -; V: TRBV11-2; CDR3: CASSLEPPSSYEQYF; DNA: TGTGCCAGCAGCTTAGAACCCCCTAGCAGCTACGAGCAGTACTTC
J: TRBJ2-3; D: -; size: once; V: TRBV27; CDR3: CASTGLSTDTQYF; DNA: TGTGCCAGCACTGGACTTTCCACAGATACGCAGTATTTT
J: TRBJ2-7; D: TRBD2; size: -; V: TRBV27; CDR3: CASSWFGGRGEQYF; DNA: TGTGCCAGCAGTTGGTTTGGCGGGAGAGGCGAGCAGTACTTC
J: TRBJ1-1; D: -; size: -; V: TRBV28; CDR3: CAINPGLNTEAFF; DNA: TGTGCCATAAACCCCGGGTTGAACACTGAAGCTTTCTTT